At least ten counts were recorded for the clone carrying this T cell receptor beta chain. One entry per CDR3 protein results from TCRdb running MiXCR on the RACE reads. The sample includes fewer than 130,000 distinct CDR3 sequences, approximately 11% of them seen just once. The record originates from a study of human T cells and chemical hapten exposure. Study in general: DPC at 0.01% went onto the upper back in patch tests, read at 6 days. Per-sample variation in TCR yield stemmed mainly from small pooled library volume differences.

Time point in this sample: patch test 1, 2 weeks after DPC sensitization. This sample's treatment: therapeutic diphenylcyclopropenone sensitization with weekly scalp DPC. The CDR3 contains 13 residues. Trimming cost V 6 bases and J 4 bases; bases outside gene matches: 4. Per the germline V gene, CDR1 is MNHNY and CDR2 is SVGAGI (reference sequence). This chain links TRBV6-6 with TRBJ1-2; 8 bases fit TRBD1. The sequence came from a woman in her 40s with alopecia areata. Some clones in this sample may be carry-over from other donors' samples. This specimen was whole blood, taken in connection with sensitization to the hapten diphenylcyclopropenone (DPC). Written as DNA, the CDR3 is TGTGCCAGCAGCCGTGACAGGGGCTATGGCTACACCTTC. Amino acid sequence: CASSRDRGYGYTF.